This is a list of T cell receptor beta chains from one sample in a study of radiotherapy plus CTLA-4 blockade in lung cancer. Profiled with immunoSEQ multiplex PCR; TCRdb holds only in-frame clones, not every one. The data hold 50,000 to 60,000 clones, with approximately 82% observed a single time. The sequencing here drew on peripheral blood, taken from a patient treated with radiotherapy plus ipilimumab. The origin of the receptors is a human donor with non-small cell lung cancer whose response to radiotherapy plus ipilimumab could not be evaluated. The conserved cysteine and the conserved F or W are not part of the CDR3 here.

>TRBV7-9|TRBJ1-2
ASSLLGRSYGYT
>TRBV5-1|TRBJ2-1
ASSLLAGQYNEQF
>TRBV5-4|TRBJ2-5
ASSFNNQETQY
>TRBV10-2|TRBJ2-7
ASSDRLASYEQY
>TRBV5-1|TRBJ1-2
ASGPGTGTYGYT
>TRBV21-1|TRBJ1-5
ASSWSPTGNYQPQH
>TRBV6-1|TRBJ2-4
ASREQGAKNIQY
>TRBV14|TRBJ1-3
ASSQEQGGNTIY
>TRBV7-9|TRBJ2-6
ASSQLRGARNSGANVLT
>TRBV9|TRBJ1-2
ASSPSSSPRVYGYT
>TRBV6-1|TRBJ2-5
ASSEVDWQETQY
>TRBV7-8|TRBJ1-4
ASSLRRSGSNEKLF
>TRBV1|TRBJ2-3
TSSPPLLESHSTDTQY
>TRBV15|TRBJ2-1
ATSRAGGSNEQF
>TRBV2|TRBJ1-4
ASKELAGDEKLF
>TRBV27|TRBJ2-5
ASSSARLGEEAQY
>TRBV18|TRBJ2-1
ASSPPLSGGASNEQF
>TRBV2|TRBJ1-1
ASSGQKNTEAF
>TRBV4-1|TRBJ2-7
ASSQDLRREQY
>TRBV7-2|TRBJ2-3
ASRSSGLAGVDTQY
>TRBV6-4|TRBJ2-5
ASSGGGYQETQY
>TRBV21-1|TRBJ1-4
ASSKEGSADEKLF
>TRBV6-5|TRBJ1-2
ASSSRDTYYGYT
>TRBV7-2|-
ASSKAYEQY
>TRBV7-2|TRBJ1-4
ASSLVGGRSEKLF
>TRBV30|TRBJ1-3
AWSVGGNPRHGNTIY
>TRBV6-7|TRBJ1-5
ARRAQPQH
>TRBV11-2|TRBJ2-5
ASSPQGGARAKETQY
>TRBV5-4|TRBJ1-1
ASSLDGQGEAF
>TRBV15|TRBJ1-1
ATSAPSEVNTEAF
>TRBV29-1|TRBJ2-1
SALLAGEVFEQF
>TRBV5-4|TRBJ2-5
ASSHGGTSETQY
>TRBV2|TRBJ2-2
ATSGNTGELF
>TRBV4-3|TRBJ1-5
ASSQDRAWTVNQPQH
>TRBV4-3|TRBJ2-7
ASSQVVQGTYEQY
>TRBV25-1|TRBJ1-5
ASSEFGQGMYSNQPQH
>TRBV4-3|TRBJ1-2
ASSQGLEGRGYGYT
>TRBV19|TRBJ1-2
ASSLSRGSGGYT
>TRBV10-2|TRBJ1-1
ASTTQGRNTEAF
>TRBV4-3|TRBJ2-1
ASSQQTSGWNEQF
>TRBV9|TRBJ2-6
ASSVTGVSGANVLT
>TRBV10-3|TRBJ2-5
AISDLTGSGKTQY
>TRBV19|TRBJ1-1
ATRGVSQAF
>TRBV5-6|TRBJ2-7
ASSLGSLYEQY
>TRBV9|TRBJ1-4
ASSAQLSGTGDEKLF
>TRBV21-1|TRBJ2-7
ASSKRARYSYEQY
>TRBV18|TRBJ2-1
ASSPLGLNNEQF
>TRBV28|TRBJ1-2
ASSLHLRSGYT
>TRBV28|TRBJ1-4
ASSPGDRFNEKLF
>TRBV5-1|TRBJ2-3
ASSLGLAGFFTDTQY
>TRBV25-1|TRBJ2-1
ASSNGNQRGGTEQF
>TRBV6-5|TRBJ1-1
ASSYALRDRREAF